This is a list of T cell receptor beta chains from one sample in a study of blood T cell repertoires in COVID-19. The protocol was immunoSEQ multiplex PCR, while the TCRdb copy is restricted to in-frame clones and leaves out a portion. The sample consists of 380,000 or so clones, roughly nine tenths of them appearing once. The sample was peripheral blood. The receptors come from a man between 35 and 55 years old with acute or convalescent COVID-19. The CDR3 runs from the conserved cysteine through the conserved F or W. Each record gives: D gene, J gene, V gene, clone size, CDR3 DNA, CDR3 protein. The D gene is left open where the match is weak. Clone size, where shown, is once, few, many, or a class for clones that have expanded.

TRBD1,TRBJ2-7,TRBV5-4,.,TGTGCCAGCGGGTCGGGACAGAACTACGAGCAGTACTTC,CASGSGQNYEQYF
TRBD1,TRBJ1-5,TRBV19,once,TGTGCCAGTACACCGACAGACAGGGATCAGCCCCAGCATTTT,CASTPTDRDQPQHF
.,TRBJ2-7,TRBV7-2,.,TGTGCCAGCAGACTAGGACAGTCCTGGGTCTACGAGCAGTACTTC,CASRLGQSWVYEQYF
TRBD2,TRBJ2-1,TRBV4-3,.,TGCGCCAGCAGCCAAGCGGTACTAGCGGGGAACAATGAGCAGTTCTTC,CASSQAVLAGNNEQFF
TRBD2,TRBJ2-2,TRBV9,.,TGTGCCAGCAGCGTAGAGCTCTGGGCTAGCGGGTATTCCGGGGAGCTGTTTTTT,CASSVELWASGYSGELFF
.,TRBJ2-7,TRBV5-1,.,TGCGCCAGCACGTTCGATAGGGACATCTCCTACGAGCAGTACTTC,CASTFDRDISYEQYF
.,TRBJ2-1,TRBV25-1,.,TGTGCCAGCAGTGAGGAGGGCCGAGAGCAGTTCTTC,CASSEEGREQFF
TRBD1,TRBJ1-6,TRBV7-9,.,TGTGCCAGCAGCTCCGGGACAGGGGATTCACCCCTCCACTTT,CASSSGTGDSPLHF
TRBD1,TRBJ2-7,TRBV9,.,TGTGCCAGCAGCCCCACCCGGACAGGGGGCACCTCCTACGAGCAGTACTTC,CASSPTRTGGTSYEQYF
TRBD1,TRBJ1-2,TRBV5-5,.,TGTGCCAGCAGCCCAGGACAGGGGGGCCGTGGCTACACCTTC,CASSPGQGGRGYTF
TRBD1,TRBJ2-5,TRBV3-1/TRBV3-2,.,TGTGCCAGCAGCCAAGGAGGTTACACAGGGGGAATAAGGCAAGAGACCCAGTACTTC,CASSQGGYTGGIRQETQYF
TRBD1,TRBJ2-7,TRBV18,.,TGTGCCAGCTCACGAGGGACAGGGTTGGTAGCCTACGAGCAGTACTTC,CASSRGTGLVAYEQYF
TRBD2,TRBJ2-1,TRBV6-4,.,TGTGCCAGCAGTGCCCTAGCGGGTACCTACAATGAGCAGTTCTTC,CASSALAGTYNEQFF
.,TRBJ1-1,TRBV19,.,TGTGCCAGTAGTACCCTACTATCCGGGAGCACTGAAGCTTTCTTT,CASSTLLSGSTEAFF
TRBD1,TRBJ2-7,TRBV3-1/TRBV3-2,.,TGTGCCAGCAGCCACGGACAGGGCGCCTACGAGCAGTACTTC,CASSHGQGAYEQYF
.,TRBJ2-3,TRBV13,.,TGTGCCAGCGTTCTTCGGGGAGAGCAAGATACGCAGTATTTT,CASVLRGEQDTQYF
.,TRBJ2-1,TRBV5-6,.,TGTGCCAGCAGCTTGGACAATCCCGAGCAGTTCTTC,CASSLDNPEQFF
TRBD1,TRBJ1-2,TRBV6-5,.,TGTGCCAGCAGAACAGGGGCCCTTCGTGATGGCTACACCTTC,CASRTGALRDGYTF
.,TRBJ2-6,TRBV2,.,TGTGCCAGCAGTGAATCGGCGGAGGTCTCTGGGGCCAACGTCCTGACTTTC,CASSESAEVSGANVLTF
.,TRBJ2-5,TRBV11-3,.,TGTGCCAGCAGCTTCGGCACTAGCTCCCTTCAAGAGACCCAGTACTTC,CASSFGTSSLQETQYF
.,TRBJ1-2,TRBV7-8,.,TGTGCCAGCAGCTCCGGACCCGGCGGGGCTAACTATGGCTACACCTTC,CASSSGPGGANYGYTF
TRBD2,TRBJ2-1,TRBV7-8,once,TGTGCCAGCAGCCCCCGGACTAGCCTCTACAATGAGCAGTTCTTC,CASSPRTSLYNEQFF
TRBD1,TRBJ2-4,TRBV6-1,.,TGTGCCAGCAGTGAGAGTACCGGGACAGGGGCGTCCATTCAGTACTTC,CASSESTGTGASIQYF
TRBD2,TRBJ2-7,TRBV6-2/TRBV6-3,.,TGTGCCAGCAGTCAGTCGCGGGGGGGCCGGTACGAGCAGTACTTC,CASSQSRGGRYEQYF
TRBD1,TRBJ1-1,TRBV10-2,.,TGCGCCAGCAGCATGACAGGGTTGAACACTGAAGCTTTCTTT,CASSMTGLNTEAFF
.,TRBJ2-2,TRBV28,many,TGTGCCAGCAGTACTAGCAAAGCCAACACCGGGGAGCTGTTTTTT,CASSTSKANTGELFF
.,TRBJ1-2,TRBV5-8,once,TGTGCCAGCATGGGAGAAAAAAAAGCTAACTATGGCTACACCTTC,CASMGEKKANYGYTF
TRBD1,TRBJ1-5,TRBV27,.,TGTGCCAGCAGTTCCGGGACAGGGAGGATATTTTTTGGCAATCAGCCCCAGCATTTT,CASSSGTGRIFFGNQPQHF
TRBD1,TRBJ2-5,TRBV7-7,.,TGTGCTAGCAGCTCGACAGGGGCCCTGGGGGAGACCCAGTACTTC,CASSSTGALGETQYF
.,TRBJ2-7,TRBV4-2,few,TGTGCCAGCAGCCAAGCCGTAACCGACAGAGCCTACGAGCAGTACTTC,CASSQAVTDRAYEQYF
.,TRBJ1-1,TRBV10-3,once,TGTGCCATCAGTGAGTTCAGGGGCGCAGGAGCTTTCTTT,CAISEFRGAGAFF
.,TRBJ2-1,TRBV6-6,.,TGTGCCAGCAGTTACATTGGACACTCTAACAATGAGCAGTTCTTC,CASSYIGHSNNEQFF
TRBD2,TRBJ2-7,TRBV9,.,TGTGCCAGCAGCCCAGGACTAGCGGGCTCCTACGAGCAGTACTTC,CASSPGLAGSYEQYF
.,TRBJ2-1,TRBV7-8,.,TGTGCCAGCAGCTTAGAGTCTTCACTATTCTCCTACAATGAGCAGTTCTTC,CASSLESSLFSYNEQFF
.,TRBJ1-2,TRBV5-1,.,TGCGCCAGCAGCTTGGACATAGACAGGCTCCGAGACTATGGCTACACCTTC,CASSLDIDRLRDYGYTF
.,TRBJ2-7,TRBV4-2,once,TGTGCCAGCAGCCAAGATATCGGTGCCTACGAGCAGTACTTC,CASSQDIGAYEQYF
.,TRBJ1-4,TRBV28,.,TGTGCCAGCATTAAGGACAGAGCTAATGAAAAACTGTTTTTT,CASIKDRANEKLFF
.,TRBJ2-2,TRBV9,.,TGTGCCAGCAGCGTTACGGGAACAAACACCGGGGAGCTGTTTTTT,CASSVTGTNTGELFF
TRBD2,TRBJ2-7,TRBV2,.,TGTGCCAGCAGTGAGGTAGCGGGACTACGCGAGCAGTACTTC,CASSEVAGLREQYF
.,TRBJ1-4,TRBV30,.,TGTGCCTGGAGTGTGGGGGCCGTTAATGAAAAACTGTTTTTT,CAWSVGAVNEKLFF
.,TRBJ1-3,TRBV11-2,.,TGTGCCAGCAGCCCCGGAGAGGCTGGAAACACCATATATTTT,CASSPGEAGNTIYF
TRBD2,TRBJ2-1,TRBV18,.,TGTGCCAGCTCACTGGGACTAGAGTATGAGCAGTTCTTC,CASSLGLEYEQFF
.,TRBJ1-3,TRBV27,once,TGTGCCAGCAGTTTATCACGGGGGGCTGGAAACACCATATATTTT,CASSLSRGAGNTIYF
TRBD2,TRBJ2-7,TRBV2,.,TGTGCCAGCGGGGGAGTGGGGGGGACCTTTCCCTACGAGCAGTACTTC,CASGGVGGTFPYEQYF
TRBD1,TRBJ1-1,TRBV6-5,.,TGTGCCAGCAGTCACGGGGACAGTCGAGGCACTGAAGCTTTCTTT,CASSHGDSRGTEAFF
TRBD1,TRBJ2-7,TRBV6-1,.,TGTGCCAGCAGTGAAAGGGGGACAGGGGCCTACGAGCAGTACTTC,CASSERGTGAYEQYF
.,TRBJ1-1,TRBV5-4,.,TGTGCCAGCAGCTTGGATGGGAGGGGGTTGGGTGCTTTCTTT,CASSLDGRGLGAFF
.,TRBJ1-1,TRBV18,.,TGTGCCAGCTCACCACCCTATCTCCCCGAGAACACTGAAGCTTTCTTT,CASSPPYLPENTEAFF
.,TRBJ2-7,TRBV28,.,TGTGCCAGCAGCTTCTCCTACGAGCAGTACTTC,CASSFSYEQYF
TRBD1,TRBJ1-3,TRBV19,few,TGTGCCAGTAGTATAAGACAGGGGTACTTCTCTGGAAACACCATATATTTT,CASSIRQGYFSGNTIYF
TRBD1,TRBJ2-2,TRBV6-5,.,TGTGCCAGCAGTTATCGCCAGGGGGCCGGGGAGCTGTTTTTT,CASSYRQGAGELFF
TRBD1,TRBJ1-5,TRBV5-4,.,TGTGCCAGCAGCTCAGGCAGGGGGCCACCTGACCAGCCCCAGCATTTT,CASSSGRGPPDQPQHF